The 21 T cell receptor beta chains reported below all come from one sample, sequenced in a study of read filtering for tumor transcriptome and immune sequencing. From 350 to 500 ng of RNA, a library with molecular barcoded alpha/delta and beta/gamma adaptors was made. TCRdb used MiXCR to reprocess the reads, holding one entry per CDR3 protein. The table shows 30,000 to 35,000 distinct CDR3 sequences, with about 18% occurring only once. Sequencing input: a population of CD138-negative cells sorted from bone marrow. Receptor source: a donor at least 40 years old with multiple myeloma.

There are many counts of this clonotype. The CDR3 is CSASNPASGNYNEQFF. CDR3 in DNA: TGCAGTGCTAGTAATCCCGCTAGCGGGAACTACAATGAGCAGTTCTTC. The chain is built from TRBV20-1 and TRBJ2-1; 9 bases are a match to TRBD2. With 3 bases clipped from V and 3 bases from J, the junction kept 9 bases outside the gene matches. The CDR3 has 16 residues. Germline V lookup: CDR1 DFQATT, CDR2 SNEGSKA (reference sequence).

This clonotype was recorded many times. CDR3 nucleotide sequence: TGCAGTGCTAGAGATCAACAGGGGACCTACAATGAGCAGTTCTTC. It yields the protein CSARDQQGTYNEQFF. This chain joins TRBV20-1 and TRBJ2-1; TRBD1 matches 7 bases. Per germline, CDR1 DFQATT and CDR2 SNEGSKA (reference sequence). The CDR3 covers 15 residues. V shed 0 bases and J 2 bases; nucleotides not matched to a gene: 4.

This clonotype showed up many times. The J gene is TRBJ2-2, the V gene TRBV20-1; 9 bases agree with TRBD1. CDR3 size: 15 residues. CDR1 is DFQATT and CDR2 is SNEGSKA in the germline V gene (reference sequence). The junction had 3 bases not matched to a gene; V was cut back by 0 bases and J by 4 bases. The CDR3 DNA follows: TGCAGTGCTAGAGATCCGGGACAGGGCACCGGGGAGCTGTTTTTT. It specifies CSARDPGQGTGELFF.

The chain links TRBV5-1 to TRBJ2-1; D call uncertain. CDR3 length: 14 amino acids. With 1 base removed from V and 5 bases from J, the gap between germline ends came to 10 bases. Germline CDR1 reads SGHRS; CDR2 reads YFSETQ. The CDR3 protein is CASSLQAANNEQFF. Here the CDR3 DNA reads TGCGCCAGCAGCTTGCAGGCAGCCAACAATGAGCAGTTCTTC. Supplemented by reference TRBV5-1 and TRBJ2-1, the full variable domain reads KAGVTQTPRYLIKTRGQQVTLSCSPISGHRSVSWYQQTPGQGLQFLFEYFSETQRNKGNFPGRFSGRQFSNSRSEMNVSTLELGDSALYLCASSLQAANNEQFFGPGTRLTVL.

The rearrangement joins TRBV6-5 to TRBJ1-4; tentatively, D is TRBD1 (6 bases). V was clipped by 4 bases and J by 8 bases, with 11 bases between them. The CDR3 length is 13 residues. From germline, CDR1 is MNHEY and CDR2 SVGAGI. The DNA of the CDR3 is TGTGCCAGCAGTTCAGGGACAAACGAAAAACTGTTTTTT. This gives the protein CASSSGTNEKLFF.

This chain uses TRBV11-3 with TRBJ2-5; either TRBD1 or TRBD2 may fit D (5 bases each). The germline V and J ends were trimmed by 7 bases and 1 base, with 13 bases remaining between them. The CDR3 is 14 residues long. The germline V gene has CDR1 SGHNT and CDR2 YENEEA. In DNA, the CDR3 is TGTGCCAGCAACAAAGACAGCGGCCAAGAGACCCAGTACTTC. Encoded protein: CASNKDSGQETQYF.

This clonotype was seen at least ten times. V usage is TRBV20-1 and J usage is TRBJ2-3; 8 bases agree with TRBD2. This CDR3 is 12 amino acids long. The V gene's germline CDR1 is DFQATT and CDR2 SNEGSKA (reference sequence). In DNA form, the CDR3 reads TGCAGCGTAGCGGGAATTACAGATACGCAGTATTTT. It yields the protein CSVAGITDTQYF.

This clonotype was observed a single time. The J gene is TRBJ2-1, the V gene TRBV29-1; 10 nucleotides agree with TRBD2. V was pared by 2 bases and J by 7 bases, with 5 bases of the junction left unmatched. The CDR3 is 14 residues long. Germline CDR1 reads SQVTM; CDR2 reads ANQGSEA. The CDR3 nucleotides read TGCAGCGTTGAACTAGCGGGAGTGATTAATGAGCAGTTCTTC. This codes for CSVELAGVINEQFF.

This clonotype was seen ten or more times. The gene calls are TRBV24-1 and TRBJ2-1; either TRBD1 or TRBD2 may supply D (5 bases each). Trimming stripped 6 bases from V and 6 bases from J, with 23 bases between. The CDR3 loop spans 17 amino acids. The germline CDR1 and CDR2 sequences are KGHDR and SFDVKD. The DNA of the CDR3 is TGTGCCACCAGTCGCGGTACCACTCGGCCAGGGAGCAATGAGCAGTTCTTC. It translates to CATSRGTTRPGSNEQFF.

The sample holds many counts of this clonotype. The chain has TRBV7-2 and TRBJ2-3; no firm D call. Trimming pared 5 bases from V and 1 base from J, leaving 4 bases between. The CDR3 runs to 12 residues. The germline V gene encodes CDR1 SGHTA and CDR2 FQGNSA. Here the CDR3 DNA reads TGTGCCAGCAGCAACCGCACAGATACGCAGTATTTT. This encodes CASSNRTDTQYF.

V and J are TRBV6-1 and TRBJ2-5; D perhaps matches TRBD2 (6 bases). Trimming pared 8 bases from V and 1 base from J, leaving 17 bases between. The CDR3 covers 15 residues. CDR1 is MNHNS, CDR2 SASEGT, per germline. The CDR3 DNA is TGTGCCAGCCACCAGGTTGGGGACTCCCAAGAGACCCAGTACTTC. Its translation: CASHQVGDSQETQYF.

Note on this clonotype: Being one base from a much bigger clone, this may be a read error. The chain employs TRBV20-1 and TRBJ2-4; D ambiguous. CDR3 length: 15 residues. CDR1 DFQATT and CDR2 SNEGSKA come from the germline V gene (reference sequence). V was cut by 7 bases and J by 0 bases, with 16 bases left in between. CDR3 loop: CSVGSWDLAKNIQYF. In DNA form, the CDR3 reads TGCAGTGTTGGATCCTGGGATCTAGCCAAAAACATTCAGTACTTC.

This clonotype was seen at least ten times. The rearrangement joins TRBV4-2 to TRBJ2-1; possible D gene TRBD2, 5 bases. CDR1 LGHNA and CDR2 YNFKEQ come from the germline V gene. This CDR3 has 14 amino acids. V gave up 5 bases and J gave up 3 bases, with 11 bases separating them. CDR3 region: CASSAIDYYNEQFF. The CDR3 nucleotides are TGTGCCAGCAGCGCCATCGACTACTACAATGAGCAGTTCTTC.

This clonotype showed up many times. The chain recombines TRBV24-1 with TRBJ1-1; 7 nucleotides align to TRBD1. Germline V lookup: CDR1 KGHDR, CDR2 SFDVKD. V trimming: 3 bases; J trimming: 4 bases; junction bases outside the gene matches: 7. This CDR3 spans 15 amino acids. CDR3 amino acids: CATSDNTGETTEAFF. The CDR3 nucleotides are TGTGCCACCAGTGATAATACAGGGGAGACCACTGAAGCTTTCTTT.

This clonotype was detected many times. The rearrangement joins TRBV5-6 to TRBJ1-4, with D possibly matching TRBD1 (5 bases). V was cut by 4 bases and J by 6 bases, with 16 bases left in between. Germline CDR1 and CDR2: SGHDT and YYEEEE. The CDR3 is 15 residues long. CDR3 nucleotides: TGTGCCAGCAGCCGAGGGGCAGGCAAGCATGAAAAACTGTTTTTT. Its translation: CASSRGAGKHEKLFF.

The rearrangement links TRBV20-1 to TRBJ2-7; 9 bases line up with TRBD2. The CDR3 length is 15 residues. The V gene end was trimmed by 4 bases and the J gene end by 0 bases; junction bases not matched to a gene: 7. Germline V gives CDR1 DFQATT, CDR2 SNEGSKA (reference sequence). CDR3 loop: CSANRLAVNSYEQYF. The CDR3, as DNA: TGCAGTGCTAACCGACTAGCGGTTAACTCCTACGAGCAGTACTTC.

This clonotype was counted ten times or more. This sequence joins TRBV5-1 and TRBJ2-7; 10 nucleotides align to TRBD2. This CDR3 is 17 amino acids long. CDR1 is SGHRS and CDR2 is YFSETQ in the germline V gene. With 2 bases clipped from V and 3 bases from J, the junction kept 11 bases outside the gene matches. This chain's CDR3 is CASSLYRTSGGSYEQYF. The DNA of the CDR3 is TGCGCCAGCAGCTTATACAGGACTAGCGGAGGGAGCTACGAGCAGTACTTC.

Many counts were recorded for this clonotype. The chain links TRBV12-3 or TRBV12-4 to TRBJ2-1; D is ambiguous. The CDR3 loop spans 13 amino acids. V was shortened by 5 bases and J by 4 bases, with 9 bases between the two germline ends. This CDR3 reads CASSAGLYNEQFF. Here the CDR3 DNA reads TGTGCCAGCAGTGCCGGCTTATACAATGAGCAGTTCTTC.

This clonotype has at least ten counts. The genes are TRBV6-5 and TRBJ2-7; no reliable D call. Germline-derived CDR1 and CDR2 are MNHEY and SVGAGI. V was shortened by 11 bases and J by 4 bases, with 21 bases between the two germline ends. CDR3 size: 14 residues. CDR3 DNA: TGTGCCGCCGGGTCCAGGTGGCAAAGGTACGAGCAGTACTTC. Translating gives CAAGSRWQRYEQYF.

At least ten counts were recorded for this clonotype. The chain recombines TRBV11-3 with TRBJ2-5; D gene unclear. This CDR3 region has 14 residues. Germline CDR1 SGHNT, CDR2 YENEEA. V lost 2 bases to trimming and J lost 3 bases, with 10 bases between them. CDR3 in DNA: TGTGCCAGCAGCTTATTTGGCGCGGAAGAGACCCAGTACTTC. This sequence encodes CASSLFGAEETQYF.

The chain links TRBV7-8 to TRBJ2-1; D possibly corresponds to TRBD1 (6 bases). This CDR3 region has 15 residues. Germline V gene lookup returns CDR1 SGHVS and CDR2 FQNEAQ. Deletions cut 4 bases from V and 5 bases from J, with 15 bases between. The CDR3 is CASSSDPTGNNEQFF. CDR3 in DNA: TGTGCCAGCAGCTCCGACCCGACAGGTAACAATGAGCAGTTCTTC. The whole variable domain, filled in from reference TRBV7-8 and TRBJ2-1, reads GAGVSQSPRYKVAKRGQDVALRCDPISGHVSLFWYQQALGQGPEFLTYFQNEAQLDKSGLPSDRFFAERPEGSVSTLKIQRTQQEDSAVYLCASSSDPTGNNEQFFGPGTRLTVL.